A single sample gave rise to the 26 T cell receptor beta chains below, sequenced in a study of identifying expanded T cells in peripheral blood (dated by TCRdb to about 2019). Library preparation was by the immunoSEQ multiplex PCR assay. As stored in TCRdb, this immuneACCESS dataset retains in-frame rearrangements with V and J assigned. A fraction of the clones does not appear; measured against another copy, unresolved V genes explain less than half of the discrepancy, and the remainder lacks a known reason. Within this sample are 75,000 to 90,000 clones, with about four fifths of them counted one time only. Under 20% of the sample goes to the ten largest clones. The sample was blood. These receptors were obtained from a person between 18 and 75 years old in good health.

The genes are TRBV28 and TRBJ1-5, with D unresolved. This CDR3 comprises 14 residues. The V gene's germline CDR1 is MDHEN and CDR2 SYDVKM. The V end lost 7 bases, the J end lost 6 bases, and 16 bases lay between the germline ends. As DNA, the CDR3 is TGTGCCAGCACCCAACTCCGGGAAGTTCAGCCCCAGCATTTT. This translates into CASTQLREVQPQHF.

The J gene is TRBJ2-7, the V gene TRBV15, with D perhaps matching TRBD2 (5 bases). The CDR3 is 16 residues long. The V end was cut by 0 bases, the J end by 4 bases, with 16 bases between. Germline CDR1 is LNHNV and CDR2 is YYDKDF (reference sequence). The CDR3 DNA follows: TGTGCCACCAGCAGAGATGAACAGCGGACTGTATACGAGCAGTACTTC. It translates to CATSRDEQRTVYEQYF.

This chain links TRBV6-5 with TRBJ2-5; 8 nucleotides line up with TRBD1. The DNA end lines up better with TRBJ2-7; the J call may be wrong. CDR1 MNHEY and CDR2 SVGAGI come from the germline V gene. This CDR3 has 13 amino acids. The CDR3 nucleotides are TGTGCCAGCAGTCGGACAGGGAGAGACGAGCAGTACTTC. It specifies CASSRTGRDEQYF.

The J gene is TRBJ2-7, the V gene TRBV21-1; TRBD1, the table's D call, was not compared with the DNA. TRBV21-1 is described as a pseudogene. CDR3 size: 17 residues. DNA of the CDR3: TGTGCCAGCAGCAAATCCCCTGGGGTGACAGCTTACTACGAGCAGTACTTC. This translates into CASSKSPGVTAYYEQYF.

The chain carries TRBV7-9 and TRBJ1-3; D is unclear. In germline, CDR1 is SEHNR, CDR2 FQNEAQ (reference sequence). This CDR3 has 16 residues. The germline V and J ends were trimmed by 1 base and 0 bases, with 10 bases remaining between them. In nucleotides, the CDR3 is TGTGCCAGCAGCTTAGATCAGAGAGTCTCTGGAAACACCATATATTTT. Residues: CASSLDQRVSGNTIYF.

V and J are TRBV4-3 and TRBJ1-2, with 10 bases aligning to TRBD1. Germline V gives CDR1 LGHNA, CDR2 YSLEER. This CDR3 region has 15 residues. Unmatched junction bases numbered 2, after V lost 1 base and J lost 3 bases. The CDR3 protein is CASSQGQGAHYGYTF. CDR3 coding DNA: TGCGCCAGCAGCCAAGGACAGGGGGCACACTATGGCTACACCTTC.

The CDR3 nucleotides read TGTGCCAGCACAAACCGTCCCGGGACAGTAAGCGACGAGCAGTACTTC. It specifies CASTNRPGTVSDEQYF. The rearrangement uses TRBV28 and TRBJ2-7; TRBD1 agrees at 7 bases. The CDR3 has 16 residues. CDR1 and CDR2 (germline): MDHEN, SYDVKM. The V gene end was trimmed by 7 bases and the J gene end by 5 bases; junction bases not matched to a gene: 17. Based on the CDR3 plus reference TRBV28 and TRBJ2-7, the full variable domain is DVKVTQSSRYLVKRTGEKVFLECVQDMDHENMFWYRQDPGLGLRLIYFSYDVKMKEKGDIPEGYSVSREKKERFSLILESASTNQTSMYLCASTNRPGTVSDEQYFGPGTRLTVT.

There are a few counts of this clone. The chain combines TRBV4-1 with TRBJ1-4; D uncertain. The germline gives CDR1 MGHRA, CDR2 YSYEKL. Trimming cost V 3 bases and J 8 bases, with 7 bases left between them. This CDR3 has 12 amino acids. Written as DNA, the CDR3 is TGCGCCAGCAGCCACATACGGGAAAAACTGTTTTTT. This translates into CASSHIREKLFF.

The chain links TRBV5-8 to TRBJ1-5, with 10 positions matching TRBD1. The CDR3 covers 15 residues. Germline lookup yields CDR1 SGHTS and CDR2 YDEGEE. V lost 2 bases and J lost 6; bases outside the gene matches: 5. The CDR3 region is CASSFRDRGLQPQHF. In nucleotides, the CDR3 is TGTGCCAGCAGCTTCCGGGACAGGGGCCTTCAGCCCCAGCATTTT. Full variable domain (remainder filled in from reference TRBV5-8 and TRBJ1-5): EAGVTQSPTHLIKTRGQQATLRCSPISGHTSVYWYQQALGLGLQFLLWYDEGEERNRGNFPPRFSGRQFPNYSSELNVNALELEDSALYLCASSFRDRGLQPQHFGDGTRLSIL.

The chain joins TRBV27 to TRBJ1-5; 12 positions agree with TRBD1. This CDR3 contains 18 residues. Germline V gene data show CDR1 as MNHEY and CDR2 as SMNVEV (reference sequence). V was pared by 1 base and J by 1 base, with 5 bases of the junction left unmatched. CDR3 DNA: TGTGCCAGCAGTTTATTCGGGACAGGGGGCGCGAGCAATCAGCCCCAGCATTTT. Its translation is CASSLFGTGGASNQPQHF.

This chain connects TRBV29-1 to TRBJ1-1; the D gene is possibly TRBD1 (5 bases). The CDR3 covers 11 residues. Between the trimmed V and J ends, which lost 7 bases and 1 base, there was a span of 7 bases. Germline-derived CDR1 and CDR2 are SQVTM and ANQGSEA. The CDR3 sequence is CSAQENTEAFF. CDR3 in DNA: TGCAGCGCACAGGAGAACACTGAAGCTTTCTTT.

The V call is TRBV5-1, the J call TRBJ2-7; unclear D gene. This CDR3 is 17 amino acids long. The V and J ends lost 3 bases and 1 base respectively, with 20 bases between them. Germline CDR1 SGHRS, CDR2 YFSETQ. The CDR3 DNA reads as TGCGCCAGCAGCTGGGGTCGGTTCAGCGTGGAGTCCTACGAGCAGTACTTC. The encoded protein is CASSWGRFSVESYEQYF.

This chain joins TRBV7-3 and TRBJ2-5; TRBD1 matches 7 bases. Trimming at V came to 5 bases and at J to 4 bases, leaving 7 bases not matched to a gene. This CDR3 contains 14 residues. CDR1 is SGHTA, CDR2 FQGTGA, per germline. The CDR3 DNA follows: TGTGCCAGCAGCCCTTCAGGGGGACGAGAGACCCAGTACTTC. Encoded protein: CASSPSGGRETQYF.

The chain carries TRBV7-9 and TRBJ2-3; D may be TRBD2 (6 bases). V gave up 6 bases and J gave up 0 bases, with 10 bases separating them. The CDR3 spans 14 residues. The V gene's germline CDR1 is SEHNR and CDR2 FQNEAQ (reference sequence). CDR3 DNA: TGTGCCAGCAGGGGAGGCGGTAGCACAGATACGCAGTATTTT. Amino acids: CASRGGGSTDTQYF.

This CDR3 reads CASSTQPTNTGELFF. The CDR3 nucleotides are TGTGCCAGTAGTACACAACCAACGAACACCGGGGAGCTGTTTTTT. V is TRBV19 and J is TRBJ2-2; no clear D. Trimming removed 4 bases at V and 0 bases at J, with 9 bases between. Germline V CDR1 and CDR2: LNHDA, SQIVND (reference sequence). This CDR3 is 15 amino acids long.

This clone occurred once. The chain's CDR3 is CASSKAGHGAFF. The CDR3 coding sequence is TGTGCCAGCAGTAAAGCAGGACACGGGGCTTTCTTT. The V gene is TRBV28, the J gene TRBJ1-1; D is possibly TRBD1 (5 bases). CDR1 MDHEN and CDR2 SYDVKM come from the germline V gene. This CDR3 is built from 12 residues. With 5 bases removed from V and 11 bases from J, the gap between germline ends came to 15 bases.

The rearrangement links TRBV5-6 to TRBJ2-1; 7 positions match TRBD1. CDR1 and CDR2 from the germline V gene are SGHDT and YYEEEE. The CDR3 has 15 amino acids. With 0 bases clipped from V and 7 bases from J, the junction kept 7 bases outside the gene matches. DNA of the CDR3: TGTGCCAGCAGCTTGGTCACACAGGGGCATAATGAGCAGTTCTTC. It codes for CASSLVTQGHNEQFF.

The gene calls are TRBV27 and TRBJ1-1; D is possibly TRBD1 (6 bases). Germline V lookup: CDR1 MNHEY, CDR2 SMNVEV (reference sequence). The CDR3 has 17 residues. V lost 3 bases, J lost 0 bases, and 17 bases lay in between. The CDR3 DNA is TGTGCCAGCAGTTTGGGGGGCTCACGATACTTGAACACTGAAGCTTTCTTT. It specifies CASSLGGSRYLNTEAFF.

The chain employs TRBV7-2 and TRBJ1-5, with D possibly being TRBD1 (5 bases). Germline V lookup: CDR1 SGHTA, CDR2 FQGNSA. This CDR3 has 14 amino acids. The ends were cut back, 0 bases at V and 5 bases at J, with 8 bases in the middle. In DNA, the CDR3 is TGTGCCAGCAGCTTAGCAGGGGATTATCAGCCCCAGCATTTT. Translation gives CASSLAGDYQPQHF.

The chain is built from TRBV4-3 and TRBJ2-1, with unresolved D. V lost 1 base and J lost 9, with 10 bases in between. The germline V gene encodes CDR1 LGHNA and CDR2 YSLEER. The CDR3 loop spans 13 amino acids. CDR3 bases: TGCGCCAGCAGCCAAGGTCGGATCACTGAGCAGTTCTTC. Translation gives CASSQGRITEQFF.

The chain uses TRBV12-2 and TRBJ2-6; the D call in the table, TRBD2, was not verified against the DNA. TRBV12-2 is shown as a pseudogene. The CDR3 extends over 21 amino acids. CDR3 amino acids: CASRYATSGRDPLAGANVLTF. The DNA for the CDR3 is TGTGCAAGTCGCTACGCGACTAGCGGGAGAGACCCGCTCGCTGGGGCCAACGTCCTGACTTTC.

This chain uses TRBV15 with TRBJ2-3; D is tentatively TRBD1 or TRBD2 (5 bases each). V was clipped by 0 bases and J by 0 bases, with 22 bases between them. This CDR3 spans 20 amino acids. Per the germline V gene, CDR1 is LNHNV and CDR2 is YYDKDF (reference sequence). CDR3 in amino acids: CATSRDWGTVKTTSTDTQYF. DNA of the CDR3: TGTGCCACCAGCAGAGATTGGGGGACGGTAAAAACCACTAGCACAGATACGCAGTATTTT.

The CDR3 loop is CASSLAGGATNEKLFF. CDR3 DNA sequence: TGTGCCAGCAGCTTGGCGGGGGGCGCAACTAATGAAAAACTGTTTTTT. V and J are TRBV5-4 and TRBJ1-4; D is perhaps TRBD1 (6 bases). The germline V gene encodes CDR1 SGHNT and CDR2 YYREEE (reference sequence). V lost 0 bases and J 0 bases, leaving 9 bases between the germline ends. The CDR3 is made up of 16 amino acids.

The chain combines TRBV18 with TRBJ2-5; 7 bases align to TRBD1. Germline-derived CDR1 and CDR2 are KGHSH and LQKENI. J was trimmed by 5 bases and V by 3 bases; bases with no gene match: 15. The CDR3 loop spans 17 amino acids. In nucleotides, the CDR3 is TGTGCCAGCTCACCGGGCAGGGGGATCCCAATGTGGGAGACCCAGTACTTC. Translating it yields CASSPGRGIPMWETQYF.

This chain links TRBV9 with TRBJ2-1, with 11 nucleotides matching TRBD2. This CDR3 contains 15 residues. The germline CDR1 and CDR2 sequences are SGDLS and YYNGEE. The V segment lost 4 bases and the J segment 8 bases; nucleotides outside the gene matches: 8. The CDR3 loop is CASSPLAGGVDEQFF. Here the CDR3 DNA reads TGTGCCAGCAGCCCGTTAGCGGGGGGGGTCGATGAGCAGTTCTTC.

This clone was detected a few times. The chain is built from TRBV19 and TRBJ1-2; TRBD1 aligns across 7 bases. This CDR3 is built from 14 residues. CDR1 is LNHDA and CDR2 is SQIVND in the germline V gene (reference sequence). Germline trimming cut 6 bases from V and 8 bases from J; bases unmatched to any gene: 12. CDR3 sequence (DNA): TGTGCCAGTAGGGTTGGACAGGCTGGAAACGGCTACACCTTC. This sequence encodes CASRVGQAGNGYTF.